Below are 30 T cell receptor beta chains sequenced from a single sample in a study of T-cell memory formation after mild COVID-19 (dated by TCRdb to the early 2020s). The library was generated by 5' RACE. Instrument used: Illumina NovaSeq 6000. TCRdb cleaned the public reads at Q25 with fastp, built clones with MiXCR and kept in-frame beta chains. Under each unique CDR3 protein, matching rows form one entry showing the most common genes and DNA. This sample lists hundreds of thousands of distinct CDR3 sequences; around 28% were detected once. The ten top clones hold roughly 14% of the sample. The specimen was PBMCs or a T cell subset sorted from them (not recorded which). Every receptor here comes from an adult woman who had mild COVID-19 (a few samples of this study predate the infection). The sample titles of this study are shuffled in the database, so cell type and time point are left out; the donor was told from shared clones.

The V gene is TRBV14, the J gene TRBJ1-1; unclear D gene. The CDR3 has 13 amino acids. Germline CDR1 SGHDN, CDR2 FVKESK. Trimming took off 4 bases at V and 5 bases at J, with 11 bases between the two ends. The CDR3, as DNA: TGTGCCAGCAGCCTAACGGCCCTGACTGAAGCTTTCTTT. It translates to CASSLTALTEAFF.

Note on this clonotype: At one end the junction does not follow the germline gene, possibly because of a read error. The chain couples TRBV6-2 or TRBV6-3 to TRBJ2-7; TRBD1 is a possible D gene (5 bases). The CDR3 is made up of 15 amino acids. Looked up from germline, CDR1 is MNHEY and CDR2 is SVGEGT. The chain's CDR3 is CASTYPGSNSYEQYF. As DNA, the CDR3 is TGTGCCAGCACTTACCCAGGGTCGAATTCCTACGAGCAGTACTTC.

This clonotype has ten or more counts. The rearrangement uses TRBV7-9 and TRBJ2-2; 9 bases are a match to TRBD2. CDR3 size: 15 residues. V gave up 5 bases and J gave up 1 base; unmatched junction bases: 2. Germline-derived CDR1 and CDR2 are SEHNR and FQNEAQ (reference sequence). CDR3 region: CASSRLAVNTGELFF. Written as DNA, the CDR3 is TGTGCCAGCAGCCGACTAGCGGTGAACACCGGGGAGCTGTTTTTT.

As regards this clonotype: Its ends do not fully match the called genes, so a read error is possible. The chain employs TRBV24-1 and TRBJ2-2; D gene uncertain. This CDR3 contains 17 residues. Germline V gene sequence: CDR1 KGHDR, CDR2 SFDVKD. The CDR3 loop reads CSTSDSSVPANTGELFF. CDR3 DNA sequence: TGTTCCACCAGTGATTCGTCCGTGCCCGCGAACACCGGGGAGCTGTTTTTT.

This chain joins TRBV3-1 and TRBJ2-1, with unresolved D. Germline loops: CDR1 LGHDT, CDR2 YNNKEL (reference sequence). V was trimmed by 0 bases and J by 2 bases, leaving 8 bases between them. The CDR3 is made up of 15 amino acids. CDR3 DNA: TGTGCCAGCAGCCAAGATGCGCTGGCCTACAATGAGCAGTTCTTC. It codes for CASSQDALAYNEQFF.

This clonotype was seen a few times. V and J are TRBV7-8 and TRBJ2-3; 7 positions match TRBD2. The V gene's germline CDR1 is SGHVS and CDR2 FQNEAQ. The CDR3 has 13 residues. CDR3 bases: TGTGCTTCCAGGGAGGGAAGCACAGATACGCAGTATTTT. Encoded protein: CASREGSTDTQYF.

The table lists this clonotype with a count of one. J is TRBJ1-1 and V is TRBV7-8, with D possibly TRBD1 on 5 matching bases. CDR3 length: 15 residues. V was pared by 0 bases and J by 6 bases, with 14 bases between. Germline V lookup: CDR1 SGHVS, CDR2 FQNEAQ. CDR3 in amino acids: CASSLASGSNAEAFF. In nucleotides, the CDR3 is TGTGCCAGCAGCTTAGCATCAGGGTCCAACGCTGAAGCTTTCTTT.

In this sample, this clonotype turned up a few times. This chain links TRBV5-1 with TRBJ2-7; D is possibly TRBD1 or TRBD2 (5 bases each). V was clipped by 5 bases and J by 2 bases, with 14 bases between them. CDR1 and CDR2 from the germline V gene are SGHRS and YFSETQ. The length of the CDR3 is 14 residues. In DNA form, the CDR3 reads TGCGCCAGCAGGGACGGGACGGGACCCTACGAGCAGTACTTC. Residues: CASRDGTGPYEQYF.

This clonotype occurred a few times. The gene calls are TRBV3-1 and TRBJ2-3; 11 bases fit TRBD2. The CDR3 is 16 residues long. From germline, CDR1 is LGHDT and CDR2 YNNKEL (reference sequence). Losses at the gene ends were 3 bases for V and 1 base for J; bases not matched to a gene: 3. For the CDR3, the DNA is TGTGCCAGCAGCCAGCGACTAGCGGGACGCACAGATACGCAGTATTTT. Protein: CASSQRLAGRTDTQYF.

The chain uses TRBV11-2 and TRBJ1-2, with D maybe TRBD1 (5 bases). V lost 3 bases and J 5 bases, leaving 10 bases between the germline ends. CDR1 and CDR2 from the germline V gene are SGHAT and FQNNGV. CDR3 length equals 13 residues. The CDR3 nucleotides read TGTGCCAGCAGCTTGTGGCAGGGATATGGCTACACCTTC. Translation: CASSLWQGYGYTF. Full variable domain (remainder filled in from reference TRBV11-2 and TRBJ1-2): EAGVAQSPRYKIIEKRQSVAFWCNPISGHATLYWYQQILGQGPKLLIQFQNNGVVDDSQLPKDRFSAERLKGVDSTLKIQPAKLEDSAVYLCASSLWQGYGYTFGSGTRLTVV.

The sample holds one count of this clonotype. This chain links TRBV18 with TRBJ2-5, with no clear D. Germline CDR1 is KGHSH and CDR2 is LQKENI. This CDR3 is 14 amino acids long. Trimming cost V 6 bases and J 2 bases, with 13 bases left between them. CDR3: CASSPARWQETQYF. The CDR3 bases are TGTGCCAGCTCTCCGGCCCGGTGGCAAGAGACCCAGTACTTC.

The rearrangement joins TRBV12-3 or TRBV12-4 to TRBJ1-5, with 8 bases aligning to TRBD1. The J segment lost 6 bases and the V segment lost 6 bases, leaving 7 bases of the junction unmatched. The CDR3 spans 14 residues. The DNA for the CDR3 is TGTGCCAGCAGGACAGGGGAGGCAGGTCAGCCCCAGCATTTT. Translation gives CASRTGEAGQPQHF.

The chain combines TRBV24-1 with TRBJ1-2, with D possibly being TRBD1 (5 bases). Germline CDR1 is KGHDR and CDR2 is SFDVKD. The CDR3 totals 16 residues. V lost 0 bases, J lost 3 bases, and 13 bases lay in between. In DNA, the CDR3 is TGTGCCACCAGTGATTTGTCCGGGGCGAACTACTATGGCTACACCTTC. This gives the protein CATSDLSGANYYGYTF.

This clonotype showed up just a few times. The V gene is TRBV4-1, the J gene TRBJ2-7; D is undetermined. Trimming stripped 1 base from V and 2 bases from J, with 9 bases between. Germline V gene sequence: CDR1 MGHRA, CDR2 YSYEKL. The CDR3 consists of 14 residues. The CDR3 DNA sequence: TGCGCCAGCAGCCAAGCTCTGGGTGCCTACGAGCAGTACTTC. This gives the protein CASSQALGAYEQYF.

This clonotype occurred a few times. This chain connects TRBV9 to TRBJ2-2; D perhaps matches TRBD1 (7 bases). Trimming took 4 bases from V and 1 from J, leaving 14 bases between them. Germline V gene sequence: CDR1 SGDLS, CDR2 YYNGEE. This CDR3 region has 16 residues. CDR3 DNA sequence: TGTGCCAGCAGCCCGCGGGACAGAGAGAACACCGGGGAGCTGTTTTTT. It specifies CASSPRDRENTGELFF.

The V call is TRBV6-1, the J call TRBJ1-1; no clear D. CDR3 length: 14 amino acids. V shed 5 bases and J shed 0 bases, with 10 bases lying between them. Germline CDR1 reads MNHNS; CDR2 reads SASEGT. The CDR3 DNA reads as TGTGCCAGCAGTCAACAGTCTTTGAACACTGAAGCTTTCTTT. It specifies CASSQQSLNTEAFF.

This clonotype was counted between two and nine times. The chain carries TRBV2 and TRBJ2-3; tentative D call: TRBD1 (6 bases). V lost 7 bases, J lost 6 bases, and 8 bases lay in between. CDR3 length: 11 residues. CDR1 and CDR2 from the germline V gene are SNHLY and FYNNEI. The CDR3 DNA reads as TGTGCCAGCATCCAGGGGGATACGCAGTATTTT. It encodes CASIQGDTQYF. The full variable domain, in which reference TRBV2 and TRBJ2-3 provide the parts outside the CDR3, is EPEVTQTPSHQVTQMGQEVILRCVPISNHLYFYWYRQILGQKVEFLVSFYNNEISEKSEIFDDQFSVERPDGSNFTLKIRSTKLEDSAMYFCASIQGDTQYFGPGTRLTVL.

A few counts support this clonotype. The chain joins TRBV5-1 to TRBJ2-7; 13 bases map to TRBD2. The CDR3 extends over 17 amino acids. V lost 0 bases to trimming and J lost 7 bases; unmatched junction nucleotides: 10. Germline assignment: CDR1 SGHRS and CDR2 YFSETQ. CDR3 DNA sequence: TGCGCCAGCAGCTTGGGCCCACTAGCGGGAGGGCCCGTTGAGCAGTACTTC. Protein sequence: CASSLGPLAGGPVEQYF. The variable domain in full, completed from reference TRBV5-1 and TRBJ2-7, reads KAGVTQTPRYLIKTRGQQVTLSCSPISGHRSVSWYQQTPGQGLQFLFEYFSETQRNKGNFPGRFSGRQFSNSRSEMNVSTLELGDSALYLCASSLGPLAGGPVEQYFGPGTRLTVT.

This clonotype showed up just a few times. V gene TRBV20-1 combines with J gene TRBJ1-3; perhaps TRBD1 as D (6 bases). Germline lookup yields CDR1 DFQATT and CDR2 SNEGSKA (reference sequence). V lost 0 bases to trimming and J lost 1 base, with 7 bases between them. This CDR3 has 14 amino acids. CDR3 loop: CSARDTGSGNTIYF. CDR3 nucleotide sequence: TGCAGTGCTAGAGATACAGGGTCTGGAAACACCATATATTTT.

This clonotype has more than one count but fewer than ten. V and J are TRBV29-1 and TRBJ2-7; TRBD1 or TRBD2 may be the D gene (5 bases each). Per the germline V gene, CDR1 is SQVTM and CDR2 is ANQGSEA. V lost 2 bases and J 3 bases, leaving 26 bases between the germline ends. The CDR3 sequence is 18 residues long. CDR3 bases: TGCAGCGTTGAATTGAACACTACTCCCGGGACCGCGTACTACGAGCAGTACTTC. Translation: CSVELNTTPGTAYYEQYF.

This clonotype showed up just once. The chain is built from TRBV10-3 and TRBJ2-5; D ambiguous. There are 13 residues in the CDR3. With 3 bases removed from V and 4 bases from J, the gap between germline ends came to 9 bases. Germline V CDR1 and CDR2: ENHRY, SYGVKD. CDR3 DNA: TGTGCCATCAGTGATGGAACGCGAGAGACCCAGTACTTC. This codes for CAISDGTRETQYF.

This chain links TRBV20-1 with TRBJ2-7, with no clear D. The CDR3 is made up of 14 amino acids. Germline CDR1 DFQATT, CDR2 SNEGSKA (reference sequence). V lost 6 bases and J lost 2, with 17 bases in between. CDR3 amino acids: CSARLASGTYEQYF. The CDR3 DNA reads as TGCAGTGCGAGACTCGCCTCGGGCACCTACGAGCAGTACTTC.

This chain connects TRBV4-2 to TRBJ2-3, with TRBD2 matching over 7 bases. The trim removed 3 bases at V and 0 bases at J, leaving 3 bases unmatched. CDR3 length: 15 residues. Germline assignment: CDR1 LGHNA and CDR2 YNFKEQ. The CDR3 spells CASSQTSRSTDTQYF. The CDR3 DNA reads TGTGCCAGCAGCCAGACTAGCCGTAGCACAGATACGCAGTATTTT.

The rearrangement uses TRBV5-1 and TRBJ1-1, with 10 bases matching TRBD1. This CDR3 comprises 16 residues. With V trimmed by 4 bases and J by 1 base, 7 bases remained unmatched. Germline-derived CDR1 and CDR2 are SGHRS and YFSETQ. The CDR3 DNA is TGCGCCAGCAGCAGAAAGACAGGGGGCGAGAACACTGAAGCTTTCTTT. This sequence encodes CASSRKTGGENTEAFF.

This chain uses TRBV6-5 with TRBJ2-1, with 7 positions matching TRBD2. V shed 2 bases and J 8 bases; nucleotides not matched to a gene: 6. Germline CDR1 and CDR2: MNHEY and SVGAGI. The CDR3 has 14 amino acids. The CDR3 loop is CASSYQGLVYEQFF. The CDR3 DNA reads as TGTGCCAGCAGTTACCAAGGACTAGTTTATGAGCAGTTCTTC.

This clonotype has a count of ten or more. Here the CDR3 reads CASSYSYEQFF. CDR3 in DNA: TGTGCCAGCAGTTACAGTTATGAGCAGTTCTTC. The chain joins TRBV6-5 to TRBJ2-1, with unresolved D. The CDR3 is made up of 11 amino acids. V gave up 2 bases and J gave up 8 bases, with 4 bases separating them. Germline V gives CDR1 MNHEY, CDR2 SVGAGI.

This clonotype was counted a few times. The V and J genes are TRBV7-9 and TRBJ2-7; D may be TRBD1 or TRBD2 (5 bases each). This CDR3 spans 15 amino acids. The germline CDR1 and CDR2 sequences are SEHNR and FQNEAQ (reference sequence). Trimming stripped 5 bases from V and 3 bases from J, with 17 bases between. In DNA, the CDR3 is TGTGCCAGCAGCCACCAATGGGACCAGCTCTACGAGCAGTACTTC. Its protein product is CASSHQWDQLYEQYF.

This clonotype was recorded a few times. This CDR3 is CASSYSIADFSYEQYF. Written as DNA, the CDR3 is TGTGCCAGCAGTTACTCTATAGCGGATTTCTCCTACGAGCAGTACTTC. The gene calls are TRBV6-2 or TRBV6-3 and TRBJ2-7; D possibly corresponds to TRBD2 (6 bases). V lost 0 bases and J lost 0, with 12 bases in between. Germline V CDR1 and CDR2: MNHEY, SVGEGT. The CDR3 is 16 amino acids.

This clonotype showed up just a few times. The genes are TRBV9 and TRBJ2-7, with 8 bases aligning to TRBD1. CDR3 length: 14 residues. CDR1 is SGDLS and CDR2 is YYNGEE in the germline V gene. The V segment lost 3 bases and the J segment 2 bases; nucleotides outside the gene matches: 4. The CDR3, as DNA: TGTGCCAGCAGCGCCCGGGACAGGCCCTACGAGCAGTACTTC. It yields the protein CASSARDRPYEQYF.

This clonotype has only a few counts. The J gene is TRBJ2-7, the V gene TRBV20-1, with 8 bases lining up with TRBD2. V trimming: 6 bases; J trimming: 3 bases; junction bases outside the gene matches: 16. CDR1 and CDR2 from the germline V gene are DFQATT and SNEGSKA (reference sequence). This CDR3 comprises 16 residues. CDR3 sequence reads: CSAPAGLAGLNYEQYF. CDR3 in DNA: TGCAGTGCCCCGGCGGGTCTAGCGGGCCTCAACTACGAGCAGTACTTC.